Listed below are T cell receptor beta chains from one sample, sequenced in a study of blood T cell repertoires in COVID-19. The method was immunoSEQ multiplex PCR; TCRdb's version includes in-frame clones alone and lacks a portion of them. The sample contains 120,000 or so clones, just under 80% of which appear only once. The sample comprised peripheral blood. The receptors were sampled from a human donor in a cohort sampled during active COVID-19. Both conserved end residues are part of each CDR3. The D gene is left open where the match is weak. Only some rows state a clone size, as once, few, many or a class for expanded clones.

V gene: TRBV4-1
clone size: few
J gene: TRBJ1-2
D gene: NA
CDR3 protein: CASSRDRGYTF
CDR3 DNA: TGCGCCAGCAGCCGAGACAGGGGCTACACCTTC

V gene: TRBV24-1
clone size: NA
J gene: TRBJ1-1
D gene: NA
CDR3 protein: CATSDPRTLETEAFF
CDR3 DNA: TGTGCCACCAGTGATCCCCGCACCCTGGAGACTGAAGCTTTCTTT

V gene: TRBV7-9
clone size: few
J gene: TRBJ1-2
D gene: TRBD1
CDR3 protein: CASSTWDRVIYGYTF
CDR3 DNA: TGTGCCAGCAGCACCTGGGACAGGGTGATCTATGGCTACACCTTC

V gene: TRBV11-2
clone size: NA
J gene: TRBJ2-6
D gene: NA
CDR3 protein: CASSQAPGANVLTF
CDR3 DNA: TGTGCCAGCAGCCAGGCCCCTGGGGCCAACGTCCTGACTTTC

V gene: TRBV7-2
clone size: NA
J gene: TRBJ1-2
D gene: NA
CDR3 protein: CASSLGRSGYGYTF
CDR3 DNA: TGTGCCAGCAGCTTAGGACGCTCGGGCTATGGCTACACCTTC

V gene: TRBV5-1
clone size: NA
J gene: TRBJ1-3
D gene: NA
CDR3 protein: CASSLDGQTSGNTIYF
CDR3 DNA: TGCGCCAGCAGCTTGGACGGACAAACCTCTGGAAACACCATATATTTT

V gene: TRBV7-2
clone size: NA
J gene: TRBJ2-7
D gene: TRBD1
CDR3 protein: CASSLSGQQTFLEQYF
CDR3 DNA: TGTGCCAGCAGCCTATCGGGACAGCAGACATTCTTGGAGCAGTACTTC

V gene: TRBV20-1
clone size: NA
J gene: TRBJ1-2
D gene: NA
CDR3 protein: CSASGNPRGSNYGYTF
CDR3 DNA: TGCAGTGCTAGTGGAAATCCAAGAGGGTCTAACTATGGCTACACCTTC

V gene: TRBV28
clone size: NA
J gene: TRBJ1-2
D gene: NA
CDR3 protein: CAVGGASHFYGYTF
CDR3 DNA: TGTGCCGTCGGGGGTGCATCCCACTTCTATGGCTACACCTTC

V gene: TRBV7-8
clone size: NA
J gene: TRBJ2-3
D gene: TRBD2
CDR3 protein: CASGGASGISPDTQYF
CDR3 DNA: TGTGCCAGCGGGGGAGCTAGCGGGATATCCCCAGATACGCAGTATTTT

V gene: TRBV4-2
clone size: few
J gene: TRBJ2-7
D gene: TRBD2
CDR3 protein: CASSQRHILAGAYEQYF
CDR3 DNA: TGTGCCAGCAGCCAACGGCATATACTAGCGGGAGCTTACGAGCAGTACTTC

V gene: TRBV28
clone size: once
J gene: TRBJ2-7
D gene: NA
CDR3 protein: CASVKPSSYEQYF
CDR3 DNA: TGTGCCAGTGTTAAGCCGAGCTCCTACGAGCAGTACTTC

V gene: TRBV19
clone size: NA
J gene: TRBJ2-2
D gene: TRBD1
CDR3 protein: CASRNLDRVNTGELFF
CDR3 DNA: TGTGCCAGTAGAAACCTGGACAGGGTGAACACCGGGGAGCTGTTTTTT

V gene: TRBV15
clone size: few
J gene: TRBJ2-1
D gene: TRBD2
CDR3 protein: CATSRDREGRSEQFF
CDR3 DNA: TGTGCCACCAGCAGAGATCGGGAGGGCCGCTCTGAGCAGTTCTTC

V gene: TRBV19
clone size: few
J gene: TRBJ2-3
D gene: NA
CDR3 protein: CASSIDGGRITDTQYF
CDR3 DNA: TGTGCCAGTAGTATAGACGGAGGTCGAATCACAGATACGCAGTATTTT

V gene: TRBV7-2
clone size: NA
J gene: TRBJ1-4
D gene: NA
CDR3 protein: CASSIAAGGEKLFF
CDR3 DNA: TGTGCCAGCAGCATCGCGGCAGGAGGTGAAAAACTGTTTTTT

V gene: TRBV20-1
clone size: NA
J gene: TRBJ2-5
D gene: NA
CDR3 protein: CSASIQEETQYF
CDR3 DNA: TGCAGTGCTAGTATACAGGAAGAGACCCAGTACTTC

V gene: TRBV5-4
clone size: once
J gene: TRBJ2-2
D gene: NA
CDR3 protein: CASSWKQGYTGELFF
CDR3 DNA: TGTGCCAGCAGCTGGAAGCAGGGATACACCGGGGAGCTGTTTTTT

V gene: TRBV7-6
clone size: NA
J gene: TRBJ1-3
D gene: TRBD1
CDR3 protein: CASGEQGALNTIYF
CDR3 DNA: TGTGCCAGCGGCGAGCAGGGGGCCTTGAACACCATATATTTT

V gene: TRBV2
clone size: NA
J gene: TRBJ2-5
D gene: TRBD1
CDR3 protein: CASRDRGRETQYF
CDR3 DNA: TGTGCCAGCAGGGACAGGGGGCGGGAGACCCAGTACTTC

V gene: TRBV5-8
clone size: once
J gene: TRBJ2-7
D gene: TRBD1
CDR3 protein: CASSLWGQGWNEQYF
CDR3 DNA: TGTGCCAGCAGTCTGTGGGGACAGGGCTGGAACGAGCAGTACTTC

V gene: TRBV19
clone size: NA
J gene: TRBJ1-1
D gene: NA
CDR3 protein: CASSIPRQVNTEAFF
CDR3 DNA: TGTGCCAGTAGTATACCTAGACAGGTGAACACTGAAGCTTTCTTT

V gene: TRBV7-2
clone size: NA
J gene: TRBJ2-3
D gene: TRBD2
CDR3 protein: CASSLLAGASTDTQYF
CDR3 DNA: TGTGCCAGCAGCTTACTAGCGGGCGCTAGCACAGATACGCAGTATTTT

V gene: TRBV28
clone size: NA
J gene: TRBJ2-1
D gene: NA
CDR3 protein: CASSLYLGRGEQFF
CDR3 DNA: TGTGCCAGCAGTTTATATCTGGGTAGGGGTGAGCAGTTCTTC

V gene: TRBV6-2/TRBV6-3
clone size: NA
J gene: TRBJ1-3
D gene: TRBD1
CDR3 protein: CASSQDQGAYGNTIYF
CDR3 DNA: TGTGCCAGCAGTCAAGACCAGGGGGCTTATGGAAACACCATATATTTT

V gene: TRBV2
clone size: NA
J gene: TRBJ1-6
D gene: TRBD1
CDR3 protein: CASSGTGTGSNSPLHF
CDR3 DNA: TGTGCCAGCAGTGGTACCGGGACAGGATCTAATTCACCCCTCCACTTT

V gene: TRBV20-1
clone size: NA
J gene: TRBJ1-2
D gene: TRBD1
CDR3 protein: CSSTGEGYTF
CDR3 DNA: TGCAGTTCAACAGGGGAAGGCTACACCTTC

V gene: TRBV19
clone size: NA
J gene: TRBJ2-4
D gene: TRBD1
CDR3 protein: CASSPRTGGKNIQYF
CDR3 DNA: TGTGCCAGTAGTCCCCGGACAGGGGGAAAAAACATTCAGTACTTC

V gene: TRBV28
clone size: NA
J gene: TRBJ2-5
D gene: NA
CDR3 protein: CASSLFTETQYF
CDR3 DNA: TGTGCCAGCAGTTTATTCACTGAGACCCAGTACTTC

V gene: TRBV6-2/TRBV6-3
clone size: NA
J gene: TRBJ1-5
D gene: NA
CDR3 protein: CASSSRQAYNQPQHF
CDR3 DNA: TGTGCCAGCAGCTCCCGACAGGCCTACAATCAGCCCCAGCATTTT

V gene: TRBV10-3
clone size: NA
J gene: TRBJ1-2
D gene: TRBD1
CDR3 protein: CAISSDRGNYGYTF
CDR3 DNA: TGTGCCATCAGTTCGGACAGGGGTAACTATGGCTACACCTTC

V gene: TRBV9
clone size: NA
J gene: TRBJ2-1
D gene: NA
CDR3 protein: CASSARGGSYNEQFF
CDR3 DNA: TGTGCCAGCAGCGCCAGGGGTGGCTCCTACAATGAGCAGTTCTTC

V gene: TRBV25-1
clone size: NA
J gene: TRBJ2-5
D gene: TRBD1
CDR3 protein: CATRQGAIETQYF
CDR3 DNA: TGTGCCACCAGACAGGGGGCCATAGAGACCCAGTACTTC

V gene: TRBV24-1
clone size: NA
J gene: TRBJ1-1
D gene: NA
CDR3 protein: CATSTTTNTEAFF
CDR3 DNA: TGTGCCACCAGCACGACAACGAACACTGAAGCTTTCTTT

V gene: TRBV7-8
clone size: NA
J gene: TRBJ1-1
D gene: TRBD1
CDR3 protein: CASSSGTGIDTEAFF
CDR3 DNA: TGTGCCAGCAGCTCCGGGACAGGGATCGACACTGAAGCTTTCTTT

V gene: TRBV19
clone size: NA
J gene: TRBJ2-5
D gene: TRBD2
CDR3 protein: CASRQLAGEETQYF
CDR3 DNA: TGTGCCAGTAGACAGTTAGCGGGGGAAGAGACCCAGTACTTC

V gene: TRBV7-3
clone size: NA
J gene: TRBJ2-5
D gene: TRBD1
CDR3 protein: CASSLGTGKETQYF
CDR3 DNA: TGTGCCAGCAGCCTCGGGACAGGGAAAGAGACCCAGTACTTC

V gene: TRBV3-1/TRBV3-2
clone size: NA
J gene: TRBJ1-6
D gene: TRBD1
CDR3 protein: CASSQGTGNSPLHF
CDR3 DNA: TGTGCCAGCAGCCAAGGGACAGGCAATTCACCCCTCCACTTT

V gene: TRBV4-3
clone size: NA
J gene: TRBJ1-2
D gene: TRBD1
CDR3 protein: CASSHLRGDYGYTF
CDR3 DNA: TGCGCCAGCAGCCACCTCAGGGGGGACTATGGCTACACCTTC

V gene: TRBV3-1/TRBV3-2
clone size: NA
J gene: TRBJ1-2
D gene: NA
CDR3 protein: CASSQVYASGGLDGYTF
CDR3 DNA: TGTGCCAGCAGCCAAGTATACGCGTCGGGGGGCCTCGATGGCTACACCTTC

V gene: TRBV12-5
clone size: NA
J gene: TRBJ1-1
D gene: TRBD1
CDR3 protein: CASGLVLTGGPMNTEAFF
CDR3 DNA: TGTGCTAGTGGTTTGGTCCTAACAGGGGGCCCTATGAACACTGAAGCTTTCTTT

V gene: TRBV24-1
clone size: NA
J gene: TRBJ2-2
D gene: TRBD1
CDR3 protein: CATSDSGTGGTGELFF
CDR3 DNA: TGTGCCACCAGTGATTCAGGGACAGGGGGCACCGGGGAGCTGTTTTTT

V gene: TRBV30
clone size: NA
J gene: TRBJ2-1
D gene: TRBD2
CDR3 protein: CAWSKLAGAEQFF
CDR3 DNA: TGTGCCTGGAGTAAACTAGCGGGAGCCGAGCAGTTCTTC

V gene: TRBV6-2/TRBV6-3
clone size: NA
J gene: TRBJ1-1
D gene: NA
CDR3 protein: CASSNGEVTEAFF
CDR3 DNA: TGTGCCAGCAGTAACGGGGAGGTCACTGAAGCTTTCTTT

V gene: TRBV28
clone size: NA
J gene: TRBJ1-2
D gene: TRBD1
CDR3 protein: CASSLQTGFNYGYTF
CDR3 DNA: TGTGCCAGCAGTTTGCAGACAGGGTTCAACTATGGCTACACCTTC

V gene: TRBV4-1
clone size: NA
J gene: TRBJ1-2
D gene: NA
CDR3 protein: CASTQSGHTNYGYTF
CDR3 DNA: TGCGCCAGCACCCAATCTGGACATACTAACTATGGCTACACCTTC

V gene: TRBV9
clone size: NA
J gene: TRBJ2-5
D gene: TRBD1
CDR3 protein: CASSATGEETQYF
CDR3 DNA: TGTGCCAGCAGCGCGACAGGGGAAGAGACCCAGTACTTC

V gene: TRBV5-1
clone size: NA
J gene: TRBJ2-7
D gene: TRBD1
CDR3 protein: CASSSGQGAVYEQYF
CDR3 DNA: TGCGCCAGCAGCTCGGGACAGGGGGCGGTCTACGAGCAGTACTTC

V gene: TRBV3-1/TRBV3-2
clone size: once
J gene: TRBJ1-1
D gene: NA
CDR3 protein: CASSQATVGEAFF
CDR3 DNA: TGTGCCAGCAGCCAAGCGACAGTCGGGGAAGCTTTCTTT

V gene: TRBV7-2
clone size: NA
J gene: TRBJ2-1
D gene: TRBD2
CDR3 protein: CASSEPGLGMHEQFF
CDR3 DNA: TGTGCCAGCAGCGAACCGGGACTAGGTATGCATGAGCAGTTCTTC

V gene: TRBV7-2
clone size: NA
J gene: TRBJ2-7
D gene: NA
CDR3 protein: CASSSQGGSYEQYF
CDR3 DNA: TGTGCCAGCAGCTCCCAGGGGGGATCCTACGAGCAGTACTTC

V gene: TRBV7-9
clone size: NA
J gene: TRBJ2-1
D gene: TRBD1
CDR3 protein: CASSSDRAFGEFF
CDR3 DNA: TGTGCCAGCAGCTCAGACAGGGCCTTCGGGGAGTTCTTC

V gene: TRBV30
clone size: many
J gene: TRBJ2-1
D gene: NA
CDR3 protein: CAWSVTDNEQFF
CDR3 DNA: TGTGCCTGGAGTGTAACTGACAATGAGCAGTTCTTC

V gene: TRBV28
clone size: few
J gene: TRBJ1-2
D gene: NA
CDR3 protein: CASRRGTYNYGYTF
CDR3 DNA: TGTGCCAGTCGGAGGGGAACCTACAACTATGGCTACACCTTC

V gene: TRBV7-9
clone size: NA
J gene: TRBJ1-4
D gene: NA
CDR3 protein: CASSPRAFREKLFF
CDR3 DNA: TGTGCCAGCAGCCCGCGGGCCTTCAGGGAAAAACTGTTTTTT

V gene: TRBV28
clone size: NA
J gene: TRBJ1-4
D gene: NA
CDR3 protein: CASGQWGRGVEKLFF
CDR3 DNA: TGTGCCAGCGGGCAGTGGGGCAGGGGCGTGGAAAAACTGTTTTTT

V gene: TRBV5-6
clone size: NA
J gene: TRBJ1-1
D gene: NA
CDR3 protein: CASSLRGNTEAFF
CDR3 DNA: TGTGCCAGCAGCTTGAGAGGGAACACTGAAGCTTTCTTT

V gene: TRBV10-3
clone size: NA
J gene: TRBJ1-5
D gene: NA
CDR3 protein: CAISDKGSQHF
CDR3 DNA: TGTGCCATCAGTGACAAGGGGTCCCAGCATTTT

V gene: TRBV4-2
clone size: NA
J gene: TRBJ2-1
D gene: TRBD2
CDR3 protein: CASSQPLAGGLHEQFF
CDR3 DNA: TGTGCCAGCAGCCAACCACTAGCGGGGGGGCTCCATGAGCAGTTCTTC